This T cell receptor (beta chain) was observed in a study of shared clonotypes between healthy human individuals. V lost 0 bases to trimming and J lost 4 bases, with 6 bases between them. There are 13 residues in the CDR3. The germline gives CDR1 SGHNT, CDR2 YYREEE (reference sequence). Clones were read by immunoSEQ multiplex PCR, and TCRdb kept only the in-frame ones, dropping some. The sample consists of roughly 1.4 million clones, 97% to 99% of them appearing once. The clonotype was recovered from a man aged 25-40 years in good health. Material: naive CD4+ T cells sorted from blood. As to subset: CD45RA+ positively selected. The V gene is TRBV5-4, the J gene TRBJ2-3; D ambiguous. CDR3 protein: CASSLESSDTQYF. CDR3 bases: TGTGCCAGCAGCTTGGAGAGTTCAGATACGCAGTATTTT.